This T cell receptor (beta chain) came from a study of T cell responses to AZD1222 COVID-19 vaccine. Study findings and constraints: Epitopes outside B.1.351 and B.1.1.7 mutated regions reportedly drew nearly half of spike TCRs.

Notes on this clone: Its antigen is as yet unknown.

The protocol was immunoSEQ multiplex PCR, while the TCRdb copy is restricted to in-frame clones and leaves out a portion. The table includes roughly 42,000 clones, less than 85% detected once. Germline CDR1 reads LNHNV; CDR2 reads YYDKDF (reference sequence). V dropped 0 bases and J dropped 0 bases, with 9 bases sitting between them. The length of the CDR3 is 16 residues. This receptor was identified in an adult in good health. The V gene is TRBV15, the J gene TRBJ1-3; D is possibly TRBD1 (5 bases). The sequencing used peripheral blood, collected on day 0 of AZD1222 vaccination. The CDR3, as DNA: TGTGCCACCAGCAGAGATGGGGGGAACTCTGGAAACACCATATATTTT. As protein: CATSRDGGNSGNTIYF.